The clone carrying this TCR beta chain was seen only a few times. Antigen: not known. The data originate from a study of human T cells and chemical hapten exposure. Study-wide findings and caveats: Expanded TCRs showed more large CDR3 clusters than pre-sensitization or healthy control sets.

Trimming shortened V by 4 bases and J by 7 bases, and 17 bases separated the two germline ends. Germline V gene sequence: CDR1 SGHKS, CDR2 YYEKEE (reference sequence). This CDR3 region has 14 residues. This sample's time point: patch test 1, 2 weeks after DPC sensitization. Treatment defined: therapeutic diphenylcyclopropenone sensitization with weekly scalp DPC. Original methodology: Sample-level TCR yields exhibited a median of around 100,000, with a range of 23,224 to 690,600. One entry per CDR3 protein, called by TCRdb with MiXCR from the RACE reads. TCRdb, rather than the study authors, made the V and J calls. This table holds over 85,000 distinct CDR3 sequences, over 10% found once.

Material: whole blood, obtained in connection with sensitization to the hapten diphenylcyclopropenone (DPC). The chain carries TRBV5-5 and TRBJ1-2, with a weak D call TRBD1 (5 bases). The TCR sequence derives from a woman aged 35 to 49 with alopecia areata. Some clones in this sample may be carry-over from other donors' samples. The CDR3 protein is CASSRRGDYGGYTF. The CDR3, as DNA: TGTGCCAGCAGCAGGAGGGGCGATTACGGTGGCTACACCTTC.